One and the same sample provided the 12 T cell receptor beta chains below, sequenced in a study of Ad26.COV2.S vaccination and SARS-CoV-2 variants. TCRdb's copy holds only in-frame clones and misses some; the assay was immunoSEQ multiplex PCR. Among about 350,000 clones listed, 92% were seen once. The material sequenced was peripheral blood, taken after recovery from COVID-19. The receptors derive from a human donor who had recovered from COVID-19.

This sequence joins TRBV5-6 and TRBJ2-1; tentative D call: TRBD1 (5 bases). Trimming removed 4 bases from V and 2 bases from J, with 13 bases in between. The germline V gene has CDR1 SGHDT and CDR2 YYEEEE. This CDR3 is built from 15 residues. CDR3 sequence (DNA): TGTGCCAGCAGCCCTGGGGCGCTCGCCTACAATGAGCAGTTCTTC. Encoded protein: CASSPGALAYNEQFF.

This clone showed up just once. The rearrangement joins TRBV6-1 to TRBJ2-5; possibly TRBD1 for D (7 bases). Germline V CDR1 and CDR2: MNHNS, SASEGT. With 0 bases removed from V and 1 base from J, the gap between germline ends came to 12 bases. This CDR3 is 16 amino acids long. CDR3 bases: TGTGCCAGCAGTGAAGCTGGAGGGGGCGTCCAAGAGACCCAGTACTTC. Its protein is CASSEAGGGVQETQYF.

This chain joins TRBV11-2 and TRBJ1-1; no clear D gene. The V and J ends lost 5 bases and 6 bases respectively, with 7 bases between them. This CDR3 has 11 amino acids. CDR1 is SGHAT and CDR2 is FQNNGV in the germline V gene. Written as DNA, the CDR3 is TGTGCCAGCAGCCTCAATTCTGAAGCTTTCTTT. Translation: CASSLNSEAFF. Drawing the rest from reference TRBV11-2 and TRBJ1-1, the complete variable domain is EAGVAQSPRYKIIEKRQSVAFWCNPISGHATLYWYQQILGQGPKLLIQFQNNGVVDDSQLPKDRFSAERLKGVDSTLKIQPAKLEDSAVYLCASSLNSEAFFGQGTRLTVV.

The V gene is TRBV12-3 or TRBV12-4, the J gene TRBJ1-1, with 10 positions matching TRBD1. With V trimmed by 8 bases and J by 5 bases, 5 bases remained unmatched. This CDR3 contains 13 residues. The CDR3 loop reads CASGQGDGTEAFF. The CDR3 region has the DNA TGTGCCAGCGGACAGGGGGACGGGACTGAAGCTTTCTTT.

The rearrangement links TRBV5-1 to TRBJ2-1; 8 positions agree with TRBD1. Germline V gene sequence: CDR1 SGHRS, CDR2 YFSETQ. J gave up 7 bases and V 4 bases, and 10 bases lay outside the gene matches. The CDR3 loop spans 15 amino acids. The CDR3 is CASSATGTGGNEQFF. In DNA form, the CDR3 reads TGCGCCAGCAGCGCCACCGGGACAGGAGGGAATGAGCAGTTCTTC.

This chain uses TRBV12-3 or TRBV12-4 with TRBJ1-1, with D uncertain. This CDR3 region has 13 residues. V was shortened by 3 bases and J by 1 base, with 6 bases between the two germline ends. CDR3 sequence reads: CASSFVGNTEAFF. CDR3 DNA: TGTGCCAGCAGTTTTGTAGGGAACACTGAAGCTTTCTTT.

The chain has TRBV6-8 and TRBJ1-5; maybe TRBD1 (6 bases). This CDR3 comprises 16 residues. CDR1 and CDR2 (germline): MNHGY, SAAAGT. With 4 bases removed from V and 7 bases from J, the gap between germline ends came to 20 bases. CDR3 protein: CASSLVGPDRFQPQHF. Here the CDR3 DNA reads TGTGCCAGCAGTTTAGTGGGCCCCGACAGGTTCCAGCCCCAGCATTTT.

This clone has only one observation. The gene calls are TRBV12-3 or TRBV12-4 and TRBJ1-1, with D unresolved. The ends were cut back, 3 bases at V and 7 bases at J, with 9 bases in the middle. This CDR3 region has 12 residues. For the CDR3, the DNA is TGTGCCAGCAGTTTCGACGGCGGTGAAGCTTTCTTT. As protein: CASSFDGGEAFF.

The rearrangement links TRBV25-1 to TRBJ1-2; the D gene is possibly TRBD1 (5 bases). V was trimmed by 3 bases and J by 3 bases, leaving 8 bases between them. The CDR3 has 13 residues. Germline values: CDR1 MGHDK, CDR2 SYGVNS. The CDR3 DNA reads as TGTGCCAGCAGTGATACGGGGGACTATGGCTACACCTTC. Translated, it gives CASSDTGDYGYTF.

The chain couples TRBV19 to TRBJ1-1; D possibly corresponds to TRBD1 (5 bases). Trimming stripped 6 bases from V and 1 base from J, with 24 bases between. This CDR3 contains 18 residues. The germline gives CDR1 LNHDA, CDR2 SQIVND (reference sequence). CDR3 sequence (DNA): TGTGCCAGTAGAAGGACCGGGACCACCTTCGGAGAGAACACTGAAGCTTTCTTT. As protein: CASRRTGTTFGENTEAFF.

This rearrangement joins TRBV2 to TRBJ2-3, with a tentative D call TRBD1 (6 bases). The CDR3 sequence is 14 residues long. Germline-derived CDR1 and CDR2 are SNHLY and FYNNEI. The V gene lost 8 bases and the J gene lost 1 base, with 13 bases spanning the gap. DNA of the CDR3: TGTGCCAGCGGGTCTCGGACAGGCACAGATACGCAGTATTTT. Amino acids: CASGSRTGTDTQYF.

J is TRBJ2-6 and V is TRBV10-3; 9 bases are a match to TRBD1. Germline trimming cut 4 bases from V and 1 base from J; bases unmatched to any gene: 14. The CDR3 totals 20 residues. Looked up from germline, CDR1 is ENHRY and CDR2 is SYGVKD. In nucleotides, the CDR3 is TGTGCCATCAGTGCGACTTGGGGACAGGGTATCGGATCTGGGGCCAACGTCCTGACTTTC. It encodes CAISATWGQGIGSGANVLTF.